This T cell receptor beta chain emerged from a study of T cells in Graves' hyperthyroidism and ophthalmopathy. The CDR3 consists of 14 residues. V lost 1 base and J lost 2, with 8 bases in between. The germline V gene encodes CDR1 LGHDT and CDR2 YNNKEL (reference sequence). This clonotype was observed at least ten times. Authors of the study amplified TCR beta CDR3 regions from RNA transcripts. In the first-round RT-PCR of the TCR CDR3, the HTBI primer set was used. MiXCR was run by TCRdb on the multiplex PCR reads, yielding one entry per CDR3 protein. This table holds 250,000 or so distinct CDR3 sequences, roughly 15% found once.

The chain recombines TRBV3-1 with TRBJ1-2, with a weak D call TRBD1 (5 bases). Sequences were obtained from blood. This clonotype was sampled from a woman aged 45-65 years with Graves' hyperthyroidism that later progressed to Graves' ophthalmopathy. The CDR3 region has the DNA TGTGCCAGCAGCCAAGTCCGACAGAACTATGGCTACACCTTC. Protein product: CASSQVRQNYGYTF.